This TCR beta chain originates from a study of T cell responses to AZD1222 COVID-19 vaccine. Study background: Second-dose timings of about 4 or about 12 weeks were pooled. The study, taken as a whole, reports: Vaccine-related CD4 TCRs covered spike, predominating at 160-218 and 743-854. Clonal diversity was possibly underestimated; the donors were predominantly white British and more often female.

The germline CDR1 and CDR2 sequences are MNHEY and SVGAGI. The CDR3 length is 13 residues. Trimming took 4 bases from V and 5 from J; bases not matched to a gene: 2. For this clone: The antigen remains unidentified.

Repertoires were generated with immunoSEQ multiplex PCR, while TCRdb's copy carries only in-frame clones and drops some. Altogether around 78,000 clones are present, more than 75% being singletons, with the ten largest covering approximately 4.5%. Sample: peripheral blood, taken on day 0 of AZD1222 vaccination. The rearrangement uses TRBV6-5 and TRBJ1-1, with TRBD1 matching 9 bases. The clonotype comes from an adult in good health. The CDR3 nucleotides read TGTGCCAGCAGTTTGGACAGGGGAACTGAAGCTTTCTTT. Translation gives CASSLDRGTEAFF.